The 32 T cell receptor beta chains reported below all come from one sample, sequenced in a study of blood T cell repertoires in COVID-19. Data came from immunoSEQ multiplex PCR; TCRdb stores just in-frame clones and leaves some out. The profile covers fewer than 35,000 clones, with 85% to 90% appearing a single time and 25% to 35% taken by the ten largest. Sequences were obtained from peripheral blood. The receptors here all came from a man at least 80 years old with acute or convalescent COVID-19.

The rearrangement uses TRBV5-1 and TRBJ1-1, with TRBD1 identical over 8 bases. V was clipped by 5 bases and J by 3 bases; unmatched bases: 6. Germline values: CDR1 SGHRS, CDR2 YFSETQ. The CDR3 loop spans 14 amino acids. The DNA for the CDR3 is TGCGCCAGCAGGAGGACAGGGCTAGACACTGAAGCTTTCTTT. Translated: CASRRTGLDTEAFF.

This CDR3 is CASSQVQLAGGGEQYF. The CDR3 DNA reads as TGTGCCAGCAGCCAAGTACAACTAGCGGGAGGGGGCGAGCAGTACTTC. The V call is TRBV4-2, the J call TRBJ2-7, with 13 bases identical to TRBD2. The length of the CDR3 is 16 residues. Germline V gene data show CDR1 as LGHNA and CDR2 as YNFKEQ. The V segment lost 1 base and the J segment 6 bases; nucleotides outside the gene matches: 6.

The chain links TRBV18 to TRBJ1-1, with 8 bases that match TRBD1. The CDR3 is 15 residues long. Per the germline V gene, CDR1 is KGHSH and CDR2 is LQKENI. V shed 0 bases and J 5 bases; nucleotides not matched to a gene: 5. As DNA, the CDR3 is TGTGCCAGCTCACCACCCCGAGACAGGGGAACTGAAGCTTTCTTT. Translation gives CASSPPRDRGTEAFF. The complete variable domain, with remaining parts taken from reference TRBV18 and TRBJ1-1, reads NAGVMQNPRHLVRRRGQEARLRCSPMKGHSHVYWYRQLPEEGLKFMVYLQKENIIDESGMPKERFSAEFPKEGPSILRIQQVVRGDSAAYFCASSPPRDRGTEAFFGQGTRLTVV.

This chain uses TRBV5-1 with TRBJ2-1, with 8 bases matching TRBD2. CDR1 is SGHRS, CDR2 YFSETQ, per germline. This CDR3 comprises 15 residues. Germline trimming cut 2 bases from V and 5 bases from J; bases unmatched to any gene: 6. The CDR3, as DNA: TGCGCCAGCAGCTTCGCGGGACTAGACAACAATGAGCAGTTCTTC. This translates into CASSFAGLDNNEQFF.

The chain is built from TRBV19 and TRBJ1-1; no definite D call. The CDR3 is made up of 15 amino acids. Trimming shortened V by 5 bases and J by 1 base, and 14 bases separated the two germline ends. Germline CDR1 LNHDA, CDR2 SQIVND (reference sequence). The CDR3 reads CASSPTVRGNTEAFF. CDR3 in DNA: TGTGCCAGTAGTCCCACCGTGAGAGGGAACACTGAAGCTTTCTTT.

V and J are TRBV18 and TRBJ1-1, with D maybe TRBD1 (6 bases). CDR1 is KGHSH, CDR2 LQKENI, per germline. This CDR3 region has 14 residues. V lost 1 base, J lost 3 bases, and 9 bases lay in between. The CDR3 here is CASSPRGTHTEAFF. The CDR3 DNA reads as TGTGCCAGCTCACCACGGGGGACACACACTGAAGCTTTCTTT.

V usage is TRBV5-6 and J usage is TRBJ2-2; a weak D match, TRBD1 (6 bases). Germline CDR1 is SGHDT and CDR2 is YYEEEE. This CDR3 has 16 amino acids. V was clipped by 3 bases and J by 0 bases, with 12 bases between them. In nucleotides, the CDR3 is TGTGCCAGCAGCTGGACCGGGACACCGAACACCGGGGAGCTGTTTTTT. As protein: CASSWTGTPNTGELFF.

This chain uses TRBV19 with TRBJ2-6; D perhaps matches TRBD2 (6 bases). Germline lookup yields CDR1 LNHDA and CDR2 SQIVND (reference sequence). The CDR3 is 19 residues long. V gave up 5 bases and J gave up 2 bases, with 22 bases separating them. The CDR3 sequence is CASSPPRAGRGTGANVLTF. The CDR3 DNA reads TGTGCCAGTAGTCCTCCCAGGGCGGGACGGGGAACTGGGGCCAACGTCCTGACTTTC.

The V and J genes are TRBV29-1 and TRBJ2-3; D is undetermined. The CDR3 has 13 residues. In germline, CDR1 is SQVTM, CDR2 ANQGSEA. The V end was cut by 3 bases, the J end by 2 bases, with 9 bases between. CDR3 in amino acids: CSVDTGFTDTQYF. CDR3 DNA: TGCAGCGTTGATACGGGTTTCACAGATACGCAGTATTTT.

The chain links TRBV5-4 to TRBJ2-3; TRBD1 might be the D (6 bases). CDR1 is SGHNT and CDR2 is YYREEE in the germline V gene (reference sequence). The germline V and J ends were trimmed by 2 bases and 0 bases, with 7 bases remaining between them. The CDR3 has 14 amino acids. The CDR3 DNA is TGTGCCAGCAGCTTAAGGGGGAGCACAGATACGCAGTATTTT. Its protein product is CASSLRGSTDTQYF.

The rearrangement joins TRBV27 to TRBJ1-4; TRBD1 aligns across 7 bases. The CDR3 is made up of 17 amino acids. Germline assignment: CDR1 MNHEY and CDR2 SMNVEV (reference sequence). Unmatched junction bases numbered 14, after V lost 5 bases and J lost 5 bases. The CDR3 here is CASSLRQGGVGNEKLFF. For the CDR3, the DNA is TGTGCCAGCAGTCTCCGACAGGGTGGAGTTGGGAATGAAAAACTGTTTTTT.

This chain links TRBV6-6 with TRBJ2-1, with TRBD2 matching over 16 bases. The V gene end was trimmed by 4 bases and the J gene end by 9 bases; junction bases not matched to a gene: 3. This CDR3 comprises 15 residues. The germline V gene encodes CDR1 MNHNY and CDR2 SVGAGI (reference sequence). CDR3 in DNA: TGTGCCAGCAGTTCCGGGACTAGCGGGGGGGGTGAGCAGTTCTTC. It yields the protein CASSSGTSGGGEQFF.

The CDR3 loop is CASSHSGNGYTF. DNA for the CDR3: TGTGCCAGCAGCCACTCCGGGAATGGCTACACCTTC. The rearrangement joins TRBV11-2 to TRBJ1-2; D remains unclear. Germline CDR1 SGHAT, CDR2 FQNNGV. The CDR3 is 12 residues long. V gave up 5 bases and J gave up 6 bases, with 10 bases separating them.

The chain is built from TRBV5-1 and TRBJ2-1; TRBD2 matches at 12 bases. The CDR3 extends over 15 amino acids. The germline CDR1 and CDR2 sequences are SGHRS and YFSETQ. Trimming removed 4 bases from V and 4 bases from J; junction bases left unmatched: 3. CDR3 DNA: TGCGCCAGCAGCCAAGGACTAGCGGGATACAATGAGCAGTTCTTC. This encodes CASSQGLAGYNEQFF. The entire variable domain, with the rest obtained from reference TRBV5-1 and TRBJ2-1, is as follows: KAGVTQTPRYLIKTRGQQVTLSCSPISGHRSVSWYQQTPGQGLQFLFEYFSETQRNKGNFPGRFSGRQFSNSRSEMNVSTLELGDSALYLCASSQGLAGYNEQFFGPGTRLTVL.

This clone was seen just once. The V gene is TRBV5-1, the J gene TRBJ1-6; 9 nucleotides agree with TRBD1. The CDR3 totals 15 residues. V dropped 0 bases and J dropped 8; count of bases not matched to a gene: 3. CDR1 SGHRS and CDR2 YFSETQ come from the germline V gene. Here the CDR3 reads CASSLVRTGDSPLHF. The CDR3 nucleotides are TGCGCCAGCAGCTTGGTGAGGACAGGGGATTCACCCCTCCACTTT.

The V and J genes are TRBV30 and TRBJ1-1; D remains unclear. Per germline, CDR1 GTSNPN and CDR2 SVGIG (reference sequence). This CDR3 has 12 residues. Trimming removed 5 bases at V and 0 bases at J, with 7 bases between. The CDR3 DNA sequence: TGTGCCTGGTCACACGTGAACACTGAAGCTTTCTTT. Translating gives CAWSHVNTEAFF.

Only one count was recorded for this clone. The chain carries TRBV7-8 and TRBJ2-3; D may be TRBD1 (5 bases). Trimming removed 6 bases from V and 2 bases from J, with 12 bases in between. The CDR3 consists of 14 residues. The V gene's germline CDR1 is SGHVS and CDR2 FQNEAQ. The CDR3 loop reads CASRLDKYTDTQYF. CDR3 sequence (DNA): TGTGCCAGCAGGTTGGACAAGTACACAGATACGCAGTATTTT.

This clone was seen just once. The chain has TRBV7-9 and TRBJ1-4, with 9 bases matching TRBD1. The CDR3 covers 16 residues. V dropped 0 bases and J dropped 5; count of bases not matched to a gene: 4. The V gene's germline CDR1 is SEHNR and CDR2 FQNEAQ (reference sequence). The CDR3 protein is CASSLAVGQGNEKLFF. The DNA for the CDR3 is TGTGCCAGCAGCTTAGCAGTTGGACAGGGGAATGAAAAACTGTTTTTT.

This sequence joins TRBV5-1 and TRBJ2-5; 7 bases align to TRBD2. The CDR3 loop spans 14 amino acids. Trimming removed 6 bases from V and 0 bases from J; junction bases left unmatched: 5. CDR1 SGHRS and CDR2 YFSETQ come from the germline V gene. CDR3 amino acids: CASTPGRYQETQYF. The DNA for the CDR3 is TGCGCCAGCACTCCCGGGAGGTACCAAGAGACCCAGTACTTC.

This sequence joins TRBV3-1 (or the pseudogene TRBV3-2) and TRBJ2-1, with 11 bases lining up with TRBD2. Germline V CDR1 and CDR2: LGHDT, YNNKEL (reference sequence). After removal of 5 bases from V and 3 bases from J, the junction contained 3 bases not matched to a gene. This CDR3 has 15 amino acids. The CDR3 protein is CASSGGTSGYNEQFF. The CDR3 region has the DNA TGTGCCAGCAGCGGCGGGACTAGCGGCTACAATGAGCAGTTCTTC.

J is TRBJ1-6 and V is TRBV4-1; D perhaps matches TRBD1 (6 bases). The germline V gene encodes CDR1 MGHRA and CDR2 YSYEKL. The CDR3 loop spans 15 amino acids. V lost 3 bases and J 7 bases, leaving 13 bases between the germline ends. The CDR3 coding sequence is TGCGCCAGCAGCCATTCAGGGGCTCGAAATTCACCCCTCCACTTT. It encodes CASSHSGARNSPLHF.

The CDR3 DNA follows: TGTGCCAGCAGTTTTGCAGGGGACCCCTACAATGAGCAGTTCTTC. Amino acids: CASSFAGDPYNEQFF. The V and J genes are TRBV27 and TRBJ2-1; the D gene is possibly TRBD1 (6 bases). V lost 3 bases and J 2 bases, leaving 11 bases between the germline ends. CDR3 size: 15 residues. CDR1 and CDR2 (germline): MNHEY, SMNVEV (reference sequence).

The V call is TRBV27, the J call TRBJ1-6; no clear D. V was trimmed by 4 bases and J by 9 bases, leaving 10 bases between them. CDR1 MNHEY and CDR2 SMNVEV come from the germline V gene (reference sequence). There are 13 residues in the CDR3. The CDR3 bases are TGTGCCAGCAGTTGGCAGGAGGCTTCACCCCTCCACTTT. It yields the protein CASSWQEASPLHF.

The CDR3 region is CATSASGGINEKLFF. The CDR3 DNA reads TGTGCCACCAGTGCCTCCGGGGGGATTAATGAAAAACTGTTTTTT. The V gene is TRBV15, the J gene TRBJ1-4; D is perhaps TRBD1 (5 bases). CDR3 length: 15 residues. V was trimmed by 6 bases and J by 4 bases, leaving 15 bases between them. Germline CDR1 LNHNV, CDR2 YYDKDF (reference sequence).

The chain combines TRBV27 with TRBJ1-6; TRBD1 aligns across 8 bases. Germline loops: CDR1 MNHEY, CDR2 SMNVEV (reference sequence). This CDR3 comprises 13 residues. Trimming removed 6 bases from V and 10 bases from J; junction bases left unmatched: 5. In DNA, the CDR3 is TGTGCCAGCAGCCAAGACAGGGGATCACCCCTCCACTTT. It specifies CASSQDRGSPLHF.

This chain links TRBV5-6 with TRBJ1-3; D gene uncertain. The CDR3 runs 16 residues. CDR1 and CDR2 (germline): SGHDT, YYEEEE. V shed 0 bases and J shed 8 bases, with 18 bases lying between them. The CDR3 DNA reads as TGTGCCAGCAGCTTGGGTGTGACAACCCTCGGGGACACCATATATTTT. This codes for CASSLGVTTLGDTIYF.

CDR3 DNA: TGTGCCAGCAGTGAATACGGGTCCTACGAGCAGTACTTC. This gives the protein CASSEYGSYEQYF. The V gene is TRBV25-1, the J gene TRBJ2-7; D gene uncertain. Trimming cost V 0 bases and J 1 base, with 4 bases left between them. The germline CDR1 and CDR2 sequences are MGHDK and SYGVNS. The length of the CDR3 is 13 residues.

The chain is built from TRBV5-1 and TRBJ2-1; the D is unclear. The CDR3 runs 12 residues. Trimming removed 1 base at V and 7 bases at J, with 6 bases between. Per the germline V gene, CDR1 is SGHRS and CDR2 is YFSETQ. CDR3 residues: CASSLWANEQFF. DNA of the CDR3: TGCGCCAGCAGCTTGTGGGCTAATGAGCAGTTCTTC.

This clone has only one observation. V usage is TRBV5-5 and J usage is TRBJ2-7, with D possibly matching TRBD2 (6 bases). The CDR3 extends over 16 amino acids. Between the trimmed V and J ends, which lost 4 bases and 2 bases, there was a span of 19 bases. From germline, CDR1 is SGHKS and CDR2 YYEKEE (reference sequence). CDR3 sequence: CASSPGTGFETYEQYF. DNA for the CDR3: TGTGCCAGCAGCCCTGGGACTGGATTCGAAACCTACGAGCAGTACTTC. Full variable domain (missing parts from reference TRBV5-5 and TRBJ2-7): DAGVTQSPTHLIKTRGQQVTLRCSPISGHKSVSWYQQVLGQGPQFIFQYYEKEERGRGNFPDRFSARQFPNYSSELNVNALLLGDSALYLCASSPGTGFETYEQYFGPGTRLTVT.

This chain joins TRBV24-1 and TRBJ1-2; 7 bases are shared with TRBD1. Germline V CDR1 and CDR2: KGHDR, SFDVKD. Trimming cost V 3 bases and J 3 bases; bases outside gene matches: 3. The CDR3 consists of 14 residues. The DNA of the CDR3 is TGTGCCACCAGTGATGGGACAGCTTACTATGGCTACACCTTC. It codes for CATSDGTAYYGYTF.

V is TRBV11-2 and J is TRBJ1-2, with 10 bases fitting TRBD1. The CDR3 runs 15 residues. Looked up from germline, CDR1 is SGHAT and CDR2 is FQNNGV. J was trimmed by 8 bases and V by 5 bases; bases with no gene match: 11. The chain's CDR3 is CASSRQGATVRGYTF. The CDR3 coding sequence is TGTGCCAGCAGCCGACAGGGGGCCACGGTTCGGGGCTACACCTTC.

The gene calls are TRBV5-5 and TRBJ1-2, with D perhaps TRBD1 (5 bases). V dropped 2 bases and J dropped 8 bases, with 16 bases sitting between them. The V gene's germline CDR1 is SGHKS and CDR2 YYEKEE (reference sequence). The CDR3 contains 14 residues. In DNA form, the CDR3 reads TGTGCCAGCAGCTTCGGGCGGGGCGGCTCCGGCTACACCTTC. This translates into CASSFGRGGSGYTF.